This T cell receptor (beta chain) was identified in a study of T-cell memory formation after mild COVID-19. The study, taken as a whole, reports: Several responding clones turned up in pre-infection memory, indicating that cross-reactive memory may have taken part. Second-wave clones reaching peak frequency on day 37 lacked confirmed SARS-CoV-2 specificity. A second wave expanding day 15 to 37 was CD4+-biased; contracting clones were balanced.

Germline assignment: CDR1 SEHNR and CDR2 FQNEAQ (reference sequence). The CDR3 spans 16 residues. V lost 4 bases and J lost 1; bases outside the gene matches: 4. Only a few counts were recorded for this clonotype. Its target is unknown. It was 5'RACE with constant-segment primers that produced the TCR alpha and TCR beta cDNA libraries, which carried sample barcodes and UMIs. TCRdb re-called the 5' RACE reads through MiXCR, storing one row per CDR3 protein. The sample comprises some 600,000 distinct CDR3 sequences, around 16% of which are singletons, and about 8.1% rests with the top ten. The chain carries TRBV7-9 and TRBJ2-2; 9 positions match TRBD1. The source is an adult woman who had mild COVID-19 (a few samples of this study predate the infection). Cell type and time point are not known. Sequencing was done on a sample of PBMCs or a T cell subset sorted from them (not recorded which). CDR3 region: CASSYRTGVNTGELFF. CDR3 nucleotides: TGTGCCAGCAGCTACCGGACAGGGGTGAACACCGGGGAGCTGTTTTTT.